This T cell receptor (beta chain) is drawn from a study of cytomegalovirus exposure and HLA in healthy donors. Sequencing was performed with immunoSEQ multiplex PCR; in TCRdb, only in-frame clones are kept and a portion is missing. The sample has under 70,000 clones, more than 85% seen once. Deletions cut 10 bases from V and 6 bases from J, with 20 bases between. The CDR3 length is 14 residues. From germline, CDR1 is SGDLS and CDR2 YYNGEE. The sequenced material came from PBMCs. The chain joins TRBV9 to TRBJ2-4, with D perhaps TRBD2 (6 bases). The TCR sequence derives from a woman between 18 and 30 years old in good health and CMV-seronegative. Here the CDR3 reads CASNGGTFRNIQYF. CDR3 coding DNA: TGTGCCTCGAACGGGGGTACATTCCGAAACATTCAGTACTTC. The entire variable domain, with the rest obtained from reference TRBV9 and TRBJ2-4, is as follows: DSGVTQTPKHLITATGQRVTLRCSPRSGDLSVYWYQQSLDQGLQFLIQYYNGEERAKGNILERFSAQQFPDLHSELNLSSLELGDSALYFCASNGGTFRNIQYFGAGTRLSVL.